These 27 T cell receptor beta chains share one sample of origin, sequenced in a study of OX40 agonist ivuxolimab in advanced cancers. Method: immunoSEQ multiplex PCR; TCRdb's copy keeps in-frame clones and lacks some. The table lists about 70,000 clones, around nine tenths of them singletons. This specimen was CD4+ or CD8+ T cells sorted from blood, taken in a trial of the OX40 agonist ivuxolimab. All receptors derive from an adult with an advanced solid tumor such as melanoma, head and neck, liver or kidney cancer.

The table lists this clone with a few counts. Here the CDR3 DNA reads TGTGCCAGCAGCTCCCACACTGCGTGGAGAGGGAACACAGATACGCAGTATTTT. Protein: CASSSHTAWRGNTDTQYF. The rearrangement links TRBV5-6 to TRBJ2-3; tentative D call: TRBD2 (5 bases). V was clipped by 3 bases and J by 2 bases, with 22 bases between them. This CDR3 contains 18 residues. Looked up from germline, CDR1 is SGHDT and CDR2 is YYEEEE.

The V call is TRBV5-4, the J call TRBJ2-2, with no clear D. With 0 bases removed from V and 2 bases from J, the gap between germline ends came to 8 bases. CDR3 length equals 15 residues. Germline V lookup: CDR1 SGHNT, CDR2 YYREEE (reference sequence). As DNA, the CDR3 is TGTGCCAGCAGCTTGGACAGACCAAACACCGGGGAGCTGTTTTTT. Protein: CASSLDRPNTGELFF.

This chain joins TRBV7-2 and TRBJ1-5; D perhaps matches TRBD1 (5 bases). Germline CDR1 and CDR2: SGHTA and FQGNSA. V gave up 1 base and J gave up 5 bases, with 9 bases separating them. The CDR3 loop spans 14 amino acids. The CDR3 loop is CASSLVGGYQPQHF. CDR3 coding DNA: TGTGCCAGCAGCTTAGTCGGGGGGTATCAGCCCCAGCATTTT.

J is TRBJ1-2 and V is TRBV6-6; D unresolved. This CDR3 has 11 amino acids. V lost 7 bases, J lost 4 bases, and 7 bases lay in between. Germline loops: CDR1 MNHNY, CDR2 SVGAGI (reference sequence). The CDR3 coding sequence is TGTGCCAGCATCGGGAGCTATGGCTACACCTTC. It translates to CASIGSYGYTF.

The chain couples TRBV10-3 to TRBJ2-2; a weak D match, TRBD1 (7 bases). CDR1 is ENHRY, CDR2 SYGVKD, per germline. Trimming took off 7 bases at V and 4 bases at J, with 16 bases between the two ends. The CDR3 runs 15 residues. CDR3 amino acids: CAITGDSFSTGELFF. The DNA of the CDR3 is TGTGCCATCACGGGGGACAGCTTTTCCACCGGGGAGCTGTTTTTT.

The gene calls are TRBV5-1 and TRBJ2-7, with a possible D match to TRBD1 (5 bases). This CDR3 is built from 13 residues. The V end was cut by 3 bases, the J end by 0 bases, with 7 bases between. In germline, CDR1 is SGHRS, CDR2 YFSETQ. CDR3: CASSSDNSYEQYF. The CDR3 DNA reads as TGCGCCAGCAGCTCGGACAACTCCTACGAGCAGTACTTC. The complete variable domain, with remaining parts taken from reference TRBV5-1 and TRBJ2-7, reads KAGVTQTPRYLIKTRGQQVTLSCSPISGHRSVSWYQQTPGQGLQFLFEYFSETQRNKGNFPGRFSGRQFSNSRSEMNVSTLELGDSALYLCASSSDNSYEQYFGPGTRLTVT.

J is TRBJ2-7 and V is TRBV6-6; D gene unclear. CDR1 is MNHNY, CDR2 SVGAGI, per germline (reference sequence). V was clipped by 8 bases and J by 2 bases, with 16 bases between them. This CDR3 spans 14 amino acids. CDR3 loop: CASQERNSPYEQYF. The CDR3, as DNA: TGTGCCAGCCAGGAGAGGAATTCCCCCTACGAGCAGTACTTC.

V and J are TRBV7-2 and TRBJ2-7, with D uncertain. The CDR3 loop spans 13 amino acids. In germline, CDR1 is SGHTA, CDR2 FQGNSA. Trimming stripped 1 base from V and 4 bases from J, with 8 bases between. The CDR3 loop is CASSLETSYEQYF. CDR3 sequence (DNA): TGTGCCAGCAGCTTAGAGACATCTTACGAGCAGTACTTC.

The V call is TRBV7-9, the J call TRBJ1-5; D is undetermined. The V gene's germline CDR1 is SEHNR and CDR2 FQNEAQ (reference sequence). This CDR3 has 15 amino acids. Trimming stripped 4 bases from V and 6 bases from J, with 16 bases between. The CDR3, as DNA: TGTGCCAGCAGCTCCGTAGGGTTGGCGGGTCAGCCCCAGCATTTT. Translated, it gives CASSSVGLAGQPQHF.

The chain carries TRBV9 and TRBJ1-4; unclear D gene. V was shortened by 2 bases and J by 5 bases, with 13 bases between the two germline ends. The germline gives CDR1 SGDLS, CDR2 YYNGEE. The CDR3 contains 15 residues. The chain's CDR3 is CASSVAPGKNEKLFF. The CDR3 coding sequence is TGTGCCAGCAGCGTGGCTCCGGGAAAAAATGAAAAACTGTTTTTT. The full variable domain, with the rest looked up from reference TRBV9 and TRBJ1-4, is DSGVTQTPKHLITATGQRVTLRCSPRSGDLSVYWYQQSLDQGLQFLIQYYNGEERAKGNILERFSAQQFPDLHSELNLSSLELGDSALYFCASSVAPGKNEKLFFGSGTQLSVL.

A few counts support this clone. The chain has TRBV5-1 and TRBJ2-7, with D uncertain. CDR3 length: 13 amino acids. V was trimmed by 0 bases and J by 3 bases, leaving 7 bases between them. The germline CDR1 and CDR2 sequences are SGHRS and YFSETQ. CDR3 nucleotides: TGCGCCAGCAGCTTGGATGGGAACTACGAGCAGTACTTC. It translates to CASSLDGNYEQYF.

The count of this clone is one. V and J are TRBV5-1 and TRBJ2-3, with D hard to call. Germline V lookup: CDR1 SGHRS, CDR2 YFSETQ. This CDR3 contains 14 residues. With 0 bases removed from V and 1 base from J, the gap between germline ends came to 6 bases. The CDR3 region is CASSLVSGTDTQYF. The DNA for the CDR3 is TGCGCCAGCAGCTTGGTGAGCGGCACAGATACGCAGTATTTT.

The chain employs TRBV10-1 and TRBJ2-1, with TRBD2 matching over 9 bases. Germline V gives CDR1 WNHNN, CDR2 SYGVQD (reference sequence). Trimming at V came to 8 bases and at J to 1 base, leaving 9 bases not matched to a gene. This CDR3 has 16 residues. As DNA, the CDR3 is TGCGCCAGCTCCCTCGGAGCGGGAGGATCCTACAATGAGCAGTTCTTC. Amino acids: CASSLGAGGSYNEQFF.

The chain couples TRBV28 to TRBJ1-2; D unclear. Germline V gene sequence: CDR1 MDHEN, CDR2 SYDVKM. The V and J ends lost 11 bases and 8 bases respectively, with 15 bases between them. The CDR3 totals 11 residues. The CDR3 sequence is CAGYSLGGYTF. As DNA, the CDR3 is TGTGCCGGGTACTCATTGGGAGGCTACACCTTC.

This chain connects TRBV7-3 to TRBJ2-1; D remains ambiguous. CDR1 is SGHTA and CDR2 is FQGTGA in the germline V gene. This CDR3 spans 13 amino acids. Trimming cost V 4 bases and J 8 bases, with 12 bases left between them. CDR3: CASSSSPRHEQFF. CDR3 DNA sequence: TGTGCCAGCAGCTCCAGTCCACGCCATGAGCAGTTCTTC.

This chain connects TRBV4-1 to TRBJ1-2; TRBD1 matches 9 bases. Losses at the gene ends were 0 bases for V and 0 bases for J; bases not matched to a gene: 8. CDR1 and CDR2 from the germline V gene are MGHRA and YSYEKL. This CDR3 region has 18 residues. For the CDR3, the DNA is TGCGCCAGCAGCCAAGAGGGACAGGGTATTCTCTCTAACTATGGCTACACCTTC. This codes for CASSQEGQGILSNYGYTF.

CDR3 in amino acids: CASSQVAGEQPQHF. CDR3 DNA: TGCGCCAGCAGCCAAGTGGCAGGGGAACAGCCCCAGCATTTT. The chain links TRBV4-1 to TRBJ1-5, with D tentatively TRBD1 (6 bases). Germline assignment: CDR1 MGHRA and CDR2 YSYEKL. The CDR3 sequence is 14 residues long. Trimming shortened V by 1 base and J by 7 bases, and 11 bases separated the two germline ends.

V usage is TRBV6-6 and J usage is TRBJ2-7; 7 nucleotides align to TRBD1. This CDR3 is 12 amino acids long. The germline gives CDR1 MNHNY, CDR2 SVGAGI (reference sequence). Trimming removed 0 bases from V and 13 bases from J; junction bases left unmatched: 6. The DNA for the CDR3 is TGTGCCAGCAGTTACTCGGAGACAGGGTCCTACTTC. Translation gives CASSYSETGSYF.

The V and J genes are TRBV6-5 and TRBJ2-7; the match to TRBD1 covers 10 bases. The V segment lost 5 bases and the J segment 2 bases; nucleotides outside the gene matches: 6. Germline CDR1 MNHEY, CDR2 SVGAGI. This CDR3 is built from 15 residues. The CDR3 spells CASSPRQGAAYEQYF. Written as DNA, the CDR3 is TGTGCCAGCAGTCCCCGACAGGGGGCTGCCTACGAGCAGTACTTC.

The chain uses TRBV6-6 and TRBJ2-1, with a weak D call TRBD2 (6 bases). Trimming removed 4 bases at V and 7 bases at J, with 17 bases between. The CDR3 is 15 residues long. Per the germline V gene, CDR1 is MNHNY and CDR2 is SVGAGI (reference sequence). The CDR3: CASSFLGVAANEQFF. In DNA, the CDR3 is TGTGCCAGCAGTTTCTTAGGAGTAGCGGCGAATGAGCAGTTCTTC.

The rearrangement links TRBV5-4 to TRBJ1-5; 7 bases line up with TRBD1. V trimming: 5 bases; J trimming: 2 bases; junction bases outside the gene matches: 4. This CDR3 contains 14 residues. CDR1 and CDR2 (germline): SGHNT, YYREEE (reference sequence). The DNA of the CDR3 is TGTGCCAGCAGTCAGGGGGGTGGCAATCAGCCCCAGCATTTT. Encoded protein: CASSQGGGNQPQHF.

The genes are TRBV7-2 and TRBJ2-7; the D is unclear. CDR1 and CDR2 (germline): SGHTA, FQGNSA. The V end was cut by 1 base, the J end by 3 bases, with 10 bases between. The CDR3 length is 14 residues. CDR3 nucleotide sequence: TGTGCCAGCAGCTTAGAGGCCGGTATCTACGAGCAGTACTTC. Protein sequence: CASSLEAGIYEQYF.

Relative to its sample, this clone is medium-sized (0.01 to 0.1%). The chain uses TRBV19 and TRBJ1-5, with 7 bases fitting TRBD1. Germline V CDR1 and CDR2: LNHDA, SQIVND (reference sequence). Unmatched junction bases numbered 9, after V lost 4 bases and J lost 0 bases. The CDR3 has 17 residues. The CDR3 spells CASSTRGGSYSNQPQHF. The CDR3 nucleotides are TGTGCCAGTAGTACAAGAGGGGGCTCCTATAGCAATCAGCCCCAGCATTTT.

The CDR3 sequence is CASSLDGGNTGELFF. In DNA, the CDR3 is TGTGCCAGCAGCTTAGACGGCGGGAACACCGGGGAGCTGTTTTTT. This rearrangement joins TRBV11-3 to TRBJ2-2, with D unclear. V lost 0 bases and J 1 base, leaving 6 bases between the germline ends. The germline V gene has CDR1 SGHNT and CDR2 YENEEA. The CDR3 spans 15 residues.

The J gene is TRBJ1-2, the V gene TRBV14; 10 bases agree with TRBD1. Germline CDR1 SGHDN, CDR2 FVKESK. CDR3 length: 14 residues. With 1 base clipped from V and 13 bases from J, the junction kept 9 bases outside the gene matches. The CDR3 sequence: CASSQVGQGVGVTF. The CDR3 DNA reads TGTGCCAGCAGCCAAGTCGGACAGGGGGTGGGTGTCACCTTC.

The V and J genes are TRBV5-1 and TRBJ2-5, with 9 bases that match TRBD2. The CDR3 runs to 15 residues. The ends lost 0 bases at V and 6 bases at J; junction bases unmatched: 6. The germline V gene has CDR1 SGHRS and CDR2 YFSETQ. The CDR3 region has the DNA TGCGCCAGCAGCTTGGTGCTAGCGGGGCAAAAGACCCAGTACTTC. Its translation: CASSLVLAGQKTQYF.

The V call is TRBV14, the J call TRBJ2-3; TRBD2 is a possible D gene (5 bases). Germline V lookup: CDR1 SGHDN, CDR2 FVKESK. Trimming shortened V by 5 bases and J by 5 bases, and 17 bases separated the two germline ends. CDR3 length: 15 amino acids. This chain's CDR3 is CASSFARGRGDTQYF. In DNA, the CDR3 is TGTGCCAGCAGCTTTGCCCGGGGAAGAGGAGATACGCAGTATTTT.